Below, 10 T cell receptor beta chains from the same sample are listed, as sequenced in a study of T cells after posttransplantation cyclophosphamide. The data were produced by immunoSEQ multiplex PCR, yet TCRdb's version contains in-frame clones alone and is incomplete. The data contain around 43,000 clones, almost 95% of them singletons. Sequencing was done on a sample of PBMCs. Receptors originate from a woman in her forties or fifties in good health and a related stem cell transplant donor.

CDR3 residues: CASGLPESAYTGELFF. In nucleotides, the CDR3 is TGTGCCAGCGGACTTCCGGAAAGCGCCTACACCGGGGAGCTGTTTTTT. The chain joins TRBV11-2 to TRBJ2-2, with D possibly being TRBD2 (5 bases). Germline CDR1 is SGHAT and CDR2 is FQNNGV. V lost 8 bases and J 3 bases, leaving 19 bases between the germline ends. This CDR3 has 16 residues.

This sequence joins TRBV19 and TRBJ2-7, with 7 positions matching TRBD2. Germline V gene data show CDR1 as LNHDA and CDR2 as SQIVND (reference sequence). Germline trimming cut 5 bases from V and 6 bases from J; bases unmatched to any gene: 16. The CDR3 consists of 16 residues. CDR3 nucleotides: TGTGCCAGTAGTCCGGGCGGGGGACTCCTGGGGAGCGAGCAGTACTTC. Protein product: CASSPGGGLLGSEQYF. The whole variable domain, filled in from reference TRBV19 and TRBJ2-7, reads DGGITQSPKYLFRKEGQNVTLSCEQNLNHDAMYWYRQDPGQGLRLIYYSQIVNDFQKGDIAEGYSVSREKKESFPLTVTSAQKNPTAFYLCASSPGGGLLGSEQYFGPGTRLTVT.

The chain couples TRBV6-5 to TRBJ1-1; D might be TRBD1 (6 bases). CDR1 MNHEY and CDR2 SVGAGI come from the germline V gene. The CDR3 has 13 residues. Trimming took 6 bases from V and 1 from J, leaving 9 bases between them. This CDR3 is CASRQGRNTEAFF. The CDR3 DNA reads TGTGCCAGCAGACAGGGAAGGAACACTGAAGCTTTCTTT.

This clone was recorded only once. J is TRBJ1-1 and V is TRBV12-5; TRBD1 matches at 9 bases. The CDR3 is 21 residues long. Germline V CDR1 and CDR2: LGHNT, FRNRAP. Trimming removed 0 bases from V and 2 bases from J; junction bases left unmatched: 19. Here the CDR3 DNA reads TGTGCTAGTGGTTTGGTACTAGGGACAGGGTCTGAGGGGCAGGTCAACACTGAAGCTTTCTTT. Amino acids: CASGLVLGTGSEGQVNTEAFF.

Regarding this clone: One end of the junction is discordant with germline, which a read error may explain. Other DNA sequences from this sample encode an identical CDR3 as well. This rearrangement joins TRBV10-1 to TRBJ1-6, with 9 bases identical to TRBD1. Germline V lookup: CDR1 WNHNN, CDR2 SYGVQD (reference sequence). This CDR3 has 15 residues. This chain's CDR3 is CASSDGTGYNSPLHF. DNA of the CDR3: TGCGCCAGCAGTGATGGGACAGGGTACAATTCCCCCCTCCACTTT.

This chain joins TRBV30 and TRBJ2-3; 13 nucleotides line up with TRBD2. J lost 6 bases, V lost 4 bases, and 7 bases had no gene match. The CDR3 has 15 amino acids. CDR1 and CDR2 from the germline V gene are GTSNPN and SVGIG (reference sequence). The chain's CDR3 is CAWTHTSGRVDTQYF. In nucleotides, the CDR3 is TGTGCCTGGACGCACACTAGCGGGAGGGTTGATACGCAGTATTTT.

The chain joins TRBV9 to TRBJ2-1, with 9 positions matching TRBD2. J gave up 8 bases and V 0 bases, and 6 bases lay outside the gene matches. This CDR3 is 15 amino acids long. Looked up from germline, CDR1 is SGDLS and CDR2 is YYNGEE. For the CDR3, the DNA is TGTGCCAGCAGCGTAGTAGCGGGAGTGGGGGATGAGCAGTTCTTC. Protein sequence: CASSVVAGVGDEQFF.

The chain links TRBV11-2 to TRBJ1-1; possibly TRBD1 for D (5 bases). V lost 3 bases and J 2 bases, leaving 10 bases between the germline ends. Per germline, CDR1 SGHAT and CDR2 FQNNGV. The CDR3 runs to 14 residues. CDR3 residues: CASSFLGRNTEAFF. The CDR3 region has the DNA TGTGCCAGCAGCTTTCTGGGGCGCAACACTGAAGCTTTCTTT.

This clone was recorded only once. This rearrangement joins TRBV7-8 to TRBJ1-3; D is ambiguous. The germline CDR1 and CDR2 sequences are SGHVS and FQNEAQ. V dropped 0 bases and J dropped 0 bases, with 9 bases sitting between them. The CDR3 spans 16 residues. The chain's CDR3 is CASSLAHASSGNTIYF. In DNA form, the CDR3 reads TGTGCCAGCAGCTTAGCGCACGCGAGCTCTGGAAACACCATATATTTT.

The chain couples TRBV2 to TRBJ2-7; 10 bases agree with TRBD2. Germline V gene data show CDR1 as SNHLY and CDR2 as FYNNEI. The CDR3 consists of 12 residues. The V gene end was trimmed by 11 bases and the J gene end by 1 base; junction bases not matched to a gene: 2. The CDR3 DNA follows: TGTGCCGGACTAGCGGATTCCTACGAGCAGTACTTC. It yields the protein CAGLADSYEQYF. Supplemented by reference TRBV2 and TRBJ2-7, the full variable domain reads EPEVTQTPSHQVTQMGQEVILRCVPISNHLYFYWYRQILGQKVEFLVSFYNNEISEKSEIFDDQFSVERPDGSNFTLKIRSTKLEDSAMYFCAGLADSYEQYFGPGTRLTVT.